The 24 T cell receptor beta chains presented below share a single source sample, sequenced in a study of T-cell memory formation after mild COVID-19 (dated by TCRdb to about 2021). Library generation was performed with 5' RACE. The reads were generated on an Illumina NovaSeq 6000. Clones were called with MiXCR by TCRdb after fastp trimmed the public reads at Q25, and only in-frame beta chains were retained. Each CDR3 protein appears once, grouped with its most common genes and DNA. This sample gives about 250,000 distinct CDR3 sequences in total; roughly 15% of them show up just once. Jointly, the top ten make up around 3.7% of the sample. Material: PBMCs or a T cell subset sorted from them (not recorded which). The origin of the receptors is a man aged 18 to 30 who had mild COVID-19 (a few samples of this study predate the infection). The sample titles of this study are shuffled in the database, so cell type and time point are left out; the donor was told from shared clones.

This clonotype was counted ten times or more. The CDR3 nucleotides read TGTGCCAGCAGCCAAGAGGCTAGCGGGGGGGCCGGCTACAATGAGCAGTTCTTC. Residues: CASSQEASGGAGYNEQFF. V gene TRBV4-2 combines with J gene TRBJ2-1; 12 bases are a match to TRBD2. The CDR3 spans 18 residues. Losses at the gene ends were 0 bases for V and 3 bases for J; bases not matched to a gene: 6. From germline, CDR1 is LGHNA and CDR2 YNFKEQ.

In this sample, this clonotype turned up a few times. The chain uses TRBV20-1 and TRBJ1-3, with no clear D. Trimming removed 3 bases at V and 4 bases at J, with 4 bases between. CDR1 and CDR2 from the germline V gene are DFQATT and SNEGSKA (reference sequence). The CDR3 is 11 amino acids. The CDR3 sequence is CSASAGNTIYF. In nucleotides, the CDR3 is TGCAGTGCTAGTGCCGGAAACACCATATATTTT.

The chain carries TRBV7-2 and TRBJ2-3, with no clear D. CDR3 length: 15 residues. The V gene's germline CDR1 is SGHTA and CDR2 FQGNSA. Trimming removed 5 bases from V and 3 bases from J, with 15 bases in between. The CDR3 DNA reads as TGTGCCAGCAGCCTTGACGGCCCAGGTACAGATACGCAGTATTTT. Translating it yields CASSLDGPGTDTQYF. Looking up the rest from reference TRBV7-2 and TRBJ2-3 gives the full variable domain: GAGVSQSPSNKVTEKGKDVELRCDPISGHTALYWYRQSLGQGLEFLIYFQGNSAPDKSGLPSDRFSAERTGGSVSTLTIQRTQQEDSAVYLCASSLDGPGTDTQYFGPGTRLTVL.

On this clonotype itself: It is unclear where the CDR3 begins or ends on the DNA, so no DNA is shown, and the CDR3 is as TCRdb lists it. The V and J genes are TRBV12-3 or TRBV12-4 and TRBJ2-1; the table's D gene call, TRBD2, was not cross checked with the DNA. The CDR3 length equals 13 residues, ends included. CDR3 loop: CASSSSEENEQFF.

This clonotype was seen ten or more times. This chain connects TRBV29-1 to TRBJ2-2; D is uncertain. The CDR3 is 15 residues long. In germline, CDR1 is SQVTM, CDR2 ANQGSEA. The germline V and J ends were trimmed by 0 bases and 0 bases, with 8 bases remaining between them. The CDR3 is CSVEEPRANTGELFF. The CDR3 nucleotides read TGCAGCGTTGAAGAGCCCCGAGCGAACACCGGGGAGCTGTTTTTT.

The rearrangement joins TRBV20-1 to TRBJ2-1; 11 bases fit TRBD2. This CDR3 comprises 14 residues. The J segment lost 9 bases and the V segment lost 4 bases, leaving 8 bases of the junction unmatched. CDR1 and CDR2 (germline): DFQATT, SNEGSKA (reference sequence). Here the CDR3 reads CSAILAGARREQFF. CDR3 nucleotide sequence: TGCAGTGCTATACTAGCGGGGGCTCGTCGTGAGCAGTTCTTC.

This clonotype occurred a few times. The chain recombines TRBV11-3 with TRBJ2-7, with D possibly TRBD2 on 5 matching bases. This CDR3 is 14 amino acids long. V shed 7 bases and J shed 6 bases, with 19 bases lying between them. Germline V gene sequence: CDR1 SGHNT, CDR2 YENEEA. The CDR3 nucleotides are TGTGCCAGCACCCCTGGACTCGGTAGGCTCGAGCAGTACTTC. Its translation: CASTPGLGRLEQYF.

This clonotype was seen a handful of times. This rearrangement joins TRBV19 to TRBJ2-5, with no clear D. The CDR3 length is 14 residues. V was shortened by 8 bases and J by 5 bases, with 18 bases between the two germline ends. The V gene's germline CDR1 is LNHDA and CDR2 SQIVND (reference sequence). CDR3 residues: CASGPFSSPETQYF. In DNA, the CDR3 is TGTGCCAGTGGCCCCTTTTCGTCTCCTGAGACCCAGTACTTC.

This clonotype came up many times. The DNA for the CDR3 is TGTGCCAGCAGTTATTCACCGGGTGAGCCTGCAACTAATGAAAAACTGTTTTTT. Its protein is CASSYSPGEPATNEKLFF. The chain combines TRBV6-2 or TRBV6-3 with TRBJ1-4, with D unclear. Trimming stripped 3 bases from V and 0 bases from J, with 17 bases between. CDR1 and CDR2 (germline): MNHEY, SVGEGT. The CDR3 consists of 18 residues.

The V call is TRBV24-1, the J call TRBJ2-3; 10 bases fit TRBD1. The trim removed 4 bases at V and 7 bases at J, leaving 7 bases unmatched. CDR3 length: 15 residues. Germline V lookup: CDR1 KGHDR, CDR2 SFDVKD. CDR3 nucleotide sequence: TGTGCCACCAGTGAACCGGGACAGGGGCTGTATACGCAGTATTTT. Its protein product is CATSEPGQGLYTQYF.

This sequence joins TRBV14 and TRBJ2-7; D not resolved. V gave up 0 bases and J gave up 0 bases, with 12 bases separating them. CDR1 SGHDN and CDR2 FVKESK come from the germline V gene. The CDR3 totals 16 residues. The CDR3 nucleotides read TGTGCCAGCAGCCAAGATCCCCGATATTCCTCCTACGAGCAGTACTTC. It is translated as CASSQDPRYSSYEQYF.

This clonotype has at least ten counts. This CDR3 reads CASSGEGNTEAFF. The CDR3 DNA follows: TGTGCCAGCAGTGGGGAGGGGAACACTGAAGCTTTCTTT. The chain recombines TRBV2 with TRBJ1-1, with unresolved D. Trimming shortened V by 4 bases and J by 1 base, and 7 bases separated the two germline ends. This CDR3 region has 13 residues. Germline CDR1 is SNHLY and CDR2 is FYNNEI.

V gene TRBV29-1 combines with J gene TRBJ2-5, with D possibly being TRBD2 (5 bases). This CDR3 region has 12 residues. V was pared by 7 bases and J by 5 bases, with 14 bases between. Germline values: CDR1 SQVTM, CDR2 ANQGSEA. This chain's CDR3 is CSGGLRLETQYF. CDR3 coding DNA: TGCAGCGGCGGACTGAGGTTGGAGACCCAGTACTTC.

This clonotype was seen ten or more times. The chain uses TRBV7-2 and TRBJ2-1; the match to TRBD1 covers 8 bases. V shed 1 base and J 2 bases; nucleotides not matched to a gene: 1. Germline V gives CDR1 SGHTA, CDR2 FQGNSA. This CDR3 comprises 15 residues. The CDR3 DNA is TGTGCCAGCAGCTTAGACAGGGGGGCCTACAATGAGCAGTTCTTC. Its translation is CASSLDRGAYNEQFF.

The CDR3 DNA follows: TGTGCCAGCTCACTGGGGACGGCGAGTAATAATGAGCAGTTCTTC. Translating gives CASSLGTASNNEQFF. The chain combines TRBV18 with TRBJ2-1, with D perhaps being TRBD1 or TRBD2 (5 bases each). With 4 bases removed from V and 7 bases from J, the gap between germline ends came to 17 bases. The CDR3 length is 15 residues. Germline V lookup: CDR1 KGHSH, CDR2 LQKENI.

The chain recombines TRBV5-1 with TRBJ2-7; maybe TRBD1 (5 bases). From germline, CDR1 is SGHRS and CDR2 YFSETQ. The CDR3 extends over 14 amino acids. V lost 0 bases to trimming and J lost 2 bases, with 9 bases between them. As DNA, the CDR3 is TGCGCCAGCAGCTTGGCGGCAGGGACCTACGAGCAGTACTTC. As protein: CASSLAAGTYEQYF. Full variable domain (rest looked up from reference TRBV5-1 and TRBJ2-7): KAGVTQTPRYLIKTRGQQVTLSCSPISGHRSVSWYQQTPGQGLQFLFEYFSETQRNKGNFPGRFSGRQFSNSRSEMNVSTLELGDSALYLCASSLAAGTYEQYFGPGTRLTVT.

This clonotype was observed a handful of times. The rearrangement uses TRBV7-2 and TRBJ2-5; possible D gene TRBD1, 6 bases. The V and J ends lost 5 bases and 4 bases respectively, with 20 bases between them. Germline V gene data show CDR1 as SGHTA and CDR2 as FQGNSA. The CDR3 has 16 residues. The CDR3 here is CASSKTTGGVTETQYF. CDR3 nucleotides: TGTGCCAGCAGCAAAACGACAGGCGGAGTAACAGAGACCCAGTACTTC.

The sample holds many counts of this clonotype. This rearrangement joins TRBV5-4 to TRBJ2-2, with 8 bases identical to TRBD2. V lost 4 bases, J lost 5 bases, and 7 bases stayed unmatched. Germline V lookup: CDR1 SGHNT, CDR2 YYREEE (reference sequence). This CDR3 contains 15 residues. CDR3 residues: CASSPRTSLTGELFF. The CDR3 bases are TGTGCCAGCAGCCCGAGGACTAGCCTAACCGGGGAGCTGTTTTTT.

This clonotype showed up just a few times. The rearrangement uses TRBV5-1 and TRBJ1-3; D is unclear. The CDR3 runs to 14 residues. Germline CDR1 and CDR2: SGHRS and YFSETQ. With 4 bases removed from V and 0 bases from J, the gap between germline ends came to 8 bases. This chain's CDR3 is CASSGDRSGNTIYF. CDR3 nucleotides: TGCGCCAGCAGCGGGGATCGCTCTGGAAACACCATATATTTT. The whole variable domain, filled in from reference TRBV5-1 and TRBJ1-3, reads KAGVTQTPRYLIKTRGQQVTLSCSPISGHRSVSWYQQTPGQGLQFLFEYFSETQRNKGNFPGRFSGRQFSNSRSEMNVSTLELGDSALYLCASSGDRSGNTIYFGEGSWLTVV.

This clonotype has just a few counts. J is TRBJ1-2 and V is TRBV5-1, with TRBD1 identical over 12 bases. Germline assignment: CDR1 SGHRS and CDR2 YFSETQ. J gave up 3 bases and V 4 bases, and 7 bases lay outside the gene matches. CDR3 length equals 16 residues. CDR3 in amino acids: CASSRGDRGLDYGYTF. The CDR3 DNA is TGCGCCAGCAGCCGCGGGGACAGGGGGCTTGACTATGGCTACACCTTC.

The sample holds a few counts of this clonotype. The V gene is TRBV5-1, the J gene TRBJ2-1; D might be TRBD1 (6 bases). V lost 4 bases to trimming and J lost 5 bases, with 16 bases between them. CDR3 size: 15 residues. Germline CDR1 and CDR2: SGHRS and YFSETQ. Here the CDR3 DNA reads TGCGCCAGCAGCCGTGAGGGACACCAGGACAATGAGCAGTTCTTC. Residues: CASSREGHQDNEQFF.

A remark on this clonotype: Because the CDR3 is missing its conserved closing phenylalanine or tryptophan, this is likely a read error. The rearrangement uses TRBV20-1 and TRBJ1-5; D is perhaps TRBD1 (5 bases). CDR3 length: 13 amino acids. Trimming cost V 3 bases and J 6 bases, with 12 bases left between them. Germline assignment: CDR1 DFQATT and CDR2 SNEGSKA (reference sequence). The CDR3 loop is CSASGAQGQPQHL. The CDR3 DNA is TGCAGTGCTAGCGGGGCCCAGGGTCAGCCCCAGCATTTG.

V is TRBV5-5 and J is TRBJ2-3; D possibly matches TRBD1 or TRBD2 (5 bases each). The CDR3 has 15 residues. Trimming took 0 bases from V and 5 from J, leaving 13 bases between them. The germline CDR1 and CDR2 sequences are SGHKS and YYEKEE (reference sequence). CDR3 protein: CASSLVDPGGDTQYF. CDR3 nucleotides: TGTGCCAGCAGCTTGGTTGATCCTGGGGGAGATACGCAGTATTTT.

There are a few counts of this clonotype. The chain is built from TRBV4-3 and TRBJ1-4; possible D gene TRBD1, 5 bases. The CDR3 totals 16 residues. The germline V and J ends were trimmed by 4 bases and 8 bases, with 20 bases remaining between them. Germline V gene lookup returns CDR1 LGHNA and CDR2 YSLEER. CDR3 bases: TGCGCCAGCAGCCGACATCCAGGGAGAGCCGAAGAAAAACTGTTTTTT. It codes for CASSRHPGRAEEKLFF.